Listed here is a single T cell receptor beta chain. Its antigen is currently not known. No quality values exist for individual bases; no much larger clone is one base distant. This specimen comes from a study of CD8 T cells in ankylosing spondylitis listed by TCRdb under 2017. For the wider study: T cell receptor beta repertoires were profiled in healthy donors and ankylosing spondylitis patients so that disease-linked TCR variants could be found. Peripheral blood samples were taken, and synovial fluid was additionally collected from ankylosing spondylitis patients. The full study cohort comprised 20 to 30 ankylosing spondylitis patients and 85 to 120 healthy donors. The paper's findings and limits, for the study overall: The disease-linked clones showed a CD8+ phenotype and occurred at relatively low frequencies in peripheral blood. Some motif variants were previously reported in synovial fluid and blood of reactive arthritis patients, suggesting common disease-initiation mechanisms. The disease-linked clones were reported as significantly enriched in matched synovial fluid samples from ankylosing spondylitis patients. Blood from ankylosing spondylitis patients appeared to be characterized by a TCR beta motif composed of about eight highly homologous amino acid variants.

CDR1 is given as SQVTM and CDR2 as ANQGSEA, both from the germline V gene. Including cysteine and phenylalanine, the CDR3 has 14 amino acids. The sequence is cut down to CDR3 DNA, 42 bases in frame from base 1. V sheds 4 bases and J sheds 0 bases, leaving 12 bases between their ends. The sequencer was an Illumina HiSeq 2500. Quantitative 5'-RACE with molecular barcodes was the method used to prepare the TCR beta libraries. The source study handled its data this way. Disease-linked TCR variants were identified with a new computational method built on a probabilistic model of VDJ rearrangement. Through fastp at Q25 and MiXCR, TCRdb rebuilt clones from the public reads, retaining in-frame beta chains. Each record represents a unique CDR3 protein, reported with the most common genes and DNA among its rows. The V and J calls reflect TCRdb's pipeline rather than the authors' work. A total of some 700,000 distinct CDR3 sequences appear in this sample, under 20% of them only once. 15% to 20% of the sample lies in the top ten.

The chain employs TRBV29-1 and TRBJ1-1; confidence is insufficient to name the D gene. This receptor was taken from a male donor with ankylosing spondylitis. The sequencing input was blood, either unsorted or a sorted T cell fraction (not recorded which). The CDR3 amino acid sequence is: CSVGGGWMNTEAFF. The nucleotides are TGCAGCGTTGGTGGAGGGTGGATGAACACTGAAGCTTTCTTT.